The clone carrying this TCR beta chain was observed a few times. This specimen comes from a study of T cells in Graves' hyperthyroidism and ophthalmopathy. The germline V gene encodes CDR1 LGHDT and CDR2 YNNKEL (reference sequence). J was trimmed by 3 bases and V by 2 bases; bases with no gene match: 7. The CDR3 has 17 residues. The TCR beta CDR3 regions underwent amplification using RNA transcripts as the source. A first-round RT-PCR of the TCR CDR3 used the HTBI primer set. In TCRdb, the multiplex PCR reads were re-called with MiXCR into one record per CDR3 protein. The table has more than 550,000 distinct CDR3 sequences, 15% to 20% seen once; the top ten hold about 14%.

The sample comprised blood. The chain combines TRBV3-1 with TRBJ2-7; 13 bases are shared with TRBD2. This TCR derives from a man aged 45 to 65 with Graves' hyperthyroidism. The CDR3 nucleotides read TGTGCCAGCAGCCAAAGACCCTGGACTAGCGGGGGCTACGAGCAGTACTTC. This sequence encodes CASSQRPWTSGGYEQYF.